What follows are 14 T cell receptor beta chains derived from one specimen sequenced in a study of T cells expressing NK-cell markers. TCRdb re-called the 5' RACE reads and shows each CDR3 protein once, DNA omitted. The sample totals 550,000 to 600,000 distinct CDR3 sequences. Sequencing input: blood T cells: a sorted CD56 or NKG2C T cell subset, CD4+ or CD8+ T cells, or bulk PBMC T cells (not recorded which). The receptors shown here come from a man aged 18 to 30 in good health.

This chain uses TRBV7-2 with TRBJ2-3; TCRdb indicates TRBD1, and absent DNA this call remains unverified. Germline lookup yields CDR1 SGHTA and CDR2 FQGNSA. This CDR3 has 13 amino acids. The CDR3 here is CATQWGGGGTQYF.

The V gene is TRBV24-1, the J gene TRBJ2-2; without DNA, the TCRdb call of TRBD1 cannot be checked. Germline V gene lookup returns CDR1 KGHDR and CDR2 SFDVKD. The CDR3 extends over 18 amino acids. The CDR3 here is CATSDAARDVRVPGELFF.

The rearrangement joins TRBV5-1 to TRBJ2-1; TCRdb outputs TRBD1, but without DNA this stays unchecked. CDR3 length: 14 amino acids. Germline V gives CDR1 SGHRS, CDR2 YFSETQ. The CDR3 here is CASREDQAYNEQFF.

This chain uses TRBV5-1 with TRBJ2-1; TCRdb proposes TRBD2, but this gene call is untestable without DNA. CDR1 is SGHRS, CDR2 YFSETQ, per germline. CDR3 size: 14 residues. This CDR3 reads CASSIPGLYNEQFF.

This chain connects TRBV25-1 to TRBJ2-1; without DNA, the TCRdb call of TRBD2 cannot be checked. This CDR3 has 15 amino acids. The germline V gene has CDR1 MGHDK and CDR2 SYGVNS. This CDR3 is CASSALAGGFNEQFF. The variable domain in full, with the rest retrieved from reference TRBV25-1 and TRBJ2-1, is EADIYQTPRYLVIGTGKKITLECSQTMGHDKMYWYQQDPGMELHLIHYSYGVNSTEKGDLSSESTVSRIRTEHFPLTLESARPSHTSQYLCASSALAGGFNEQFFGPGTRLTVL.

The V gene is TRBV6-6, the J gene TRBJ2-7; TCRdb gives TRBD1 as the D gene, but with no DNA this cannot be confirmed. Germline-derived CDR1 and CDR2 are MNHNY and SVGAGI (reference sequence). The CDR3 contains 11 residues. CDR3: CASRGGWEQYF.

This chain uses TRBV12-3 or TRBV12-4 with TRBJ1-1; TCRdb names TRBD1, which stays unverified in the absence of DNA. This CDR3 is built from 16 residues. CDR3 protein: CASSLADSPPGTEAFF.

The chain carries TRBV7-6 and TRBJ2-3; lacking DNA, the TRBD1 call made by TCRdb goes unchecked. Germline values: CDR1 SGHVS, CDR2 FNYEAQ. This CDR3 comprises 15 residues. CDR3 region: CASSSTGFPTDTQYF.

V usage is TRBV4-1 and J usage is TRBJ2-5; TCRdb reports TRBD2, a call that lacks DNA to check it against. Per germline, CDR1 MGHRA and CDR2 YSYEKL. This CDR3 comprises 16 residues. CDR3 residues: CASSKGTSGIIETQYF.

The V call is TRBV7-9, the J call TRBJ1-2; the TRBD1 assignment by TCRdb is unverifiable without DNA. The germline V gene has CDR1 SEHNR and CDR2 FQNEAQ (reference sequence). CDR3 size: 13 residues. The CDR3 region is CASSFKGDYGYTF.

The chain has TRBV15 and TRBJ2-2; TCRdb lists TRBD2, though no DNA is available to test this call. Germline-derived CDR1 and CDR2 are LNHNV and YYDKDF (reference sequence). The CDR3 is 16 residues long. CDR3 loop: CATSRVSSGNTGELFF. Drawing the rest from reference TRBV15 and TRBJ2-2, the complete variable domain is DAMVIQNPRYQVTQFGKPVTLSCSQTLNHNVMYWYQQKSSQAPKLLFHYYDKDFNNEADTPDNFQSRRPNTSFCFLDIRSPGLGDTAMYLCATSRVSSGNTGELFFGEGSRLTVL.

V is TRBV5-1 and J is TRBJ2-3; there is no DNA to check the TCRdb D call of TRBD1. Germline assignment: CDR1 SGHRS and CDR2 YFSETQ. The CDR3 totals 17 residues. The CDR3 protein is CASSFVSGTGAPDTQYF.

The chain links TRBV5-1 to TRBJ2-1. Germline CDR1 reads SGHRS; CDR2 reads YFSETQ. The CDR3 is 15 residues long. The CDR3 spells CASSESGSSYNEQFF.

CDR3 region: CASSGGSMNTEAFF. The chain has TRBV10-2 and TRBJ1-1. The CDR3 is made up of 14 amino acids. The germline V gene has CDR1 WSHSY and CDR2 SAAADI.